A selection of T cell receptor beta chains follows, all from one sample in a study of cytomegalovirus exposure and HLA in healthy donors. Produced via immunoSEQ multiplex PCR; TCRdb's table is partial and in-frame only. This repertoire shows about 110,000 clones, over 65% found once; its top ten account for roughly 0.87%. Input material: PBMCs. Source of these receptors: a woman in her thirties in good health and CMV-seronegative. CDR3s include the opening cysteine and the closing phenylalanine or tryptophan. The D gene is left open where the match is weak. A row's size may be missing; if present it is once, few, many or a size class.

>TRBJ2-3|TRBV5-1|TRBD1|few
CASSGTGVPDTQYF
TGCGCCAGCAGCGGGACAGGGGTGCCAGATACGCAGTATTTT
>TRBJ1-2|TRBV30|NA|NA
CAWRGASGSYGYTF
TGTGCCTGGAGGGGGGCCTCAGGATCGTATGGCTACACCTTC
>TRBJ2-7|TRBV4-1|NA|NA
CASSQLTERSYEQYF
TGCGCCAGCAGCCAGCTAACAGAACGGTCATACGAGCAGTACTTC
>TRBJ1-2|TRBV7-2|TRBD1|few
CASSSDRDYGYTF
TGTGCCAGCAGCTCGGACAGGGACTATGGCTACACCTTC
>TRBJ2-3|TRBV29-1|TRBD1|few
CSINPGQGVDTQYF
TGCAGCATCAACCCGGGACAGGGGGTAGATACGCAGTATTTT
>TRBJ2-3|TRBV5-5|TRBD1|once
CASRPTGADTQYF
TGTGCCAGCAGGCCAACAGGGGCAGATACGCAGTATTTT
>TRBJ1-6|TRBV6-5|NA|NA
CASSYANQGGNSPLHF
TGTGCCAGCAGTTACGCCAATCAGGGTGGGAATTCACCCCTCCACTTT
>TRBJ2-1|TRBV6-1|NA|NA
CASRLGLPADEQFF
TGTGCCAGCAGGCTCGGACTCCCCGCGGATGAGCAGTTCTTC
>TRBJ1-5|TRBV10-2|NA|NA
CASRGQGNQPQHF
TGCGCCAGCAGGGGCCAGGGCAATCAGCCCCAGCATTTT
>TRBJ1-5|TRBV7-9|NA|few
CASSPDGIAQPQHF
TGTGCCAGCAGCCCGGACGGGATAGCTCAGCCCCAGCATTTT
>TRBJ1-1|TRBV10-1|NA|NA
CASSEARNTEAFF
TGCGCCAGCAGTGAGGCGAGGAACACTGAAGCTTTCTTT
>TRBJ2-1|TRBV5-4|TRBD2|NA
CASSSDGGGSYNEQFF
TGTGCCAGCAGCTCCGACGGCGGGGGGTCCTACAATGAGCAGTTCTTC
>TRBJ1-2|TRBV19|TRBD1|NA
CASSRQGSSLGYTF
TGTGCCAGTAGCAGACAGGGATCTTCCCTTGGCTACACCTTC
>TRBJ1-1|TRBV13|TRBD1|NA
CASSLIGTGPRGEAFF
TGTGCCAGCAGCTTAATTGGGACAGGACCCCGCGGTGAAGCTTTCTTT